This entry is about one T cell receptor (beta chain). The antigen it recognizes is unknown. No base qualities exist here, and no much larger clone lies one base off it. The germline V gene yields LGHNA for CDR1 and YNFKEQ for CDR2. Trimming at the junction amounts to 3 bases on V and 2 bases on J, and the germline ends lie 12 bases apart. The CDR3 contains 15 residues, cysteine and phenylalanine counted. Only CDR3 DNA remains: 45 bases, in frame from the first base. Collaborating institutions collected whole blood in K2EDTA tubes following their own protocols. For TCRbeta analysis, collaborators shipped samples as frozen whole blood, isolated PBMCs, or DNA extracted from either of those sample types. This sample was taken from a study of blood T cell repertoires in COVID-19 (dated by TCRdb to between 2020 and 2021). In the study overall: Samples from collaborators originated in the United States, Italy and Spain and spanned both the acute and convalescent phases of COVID-19. The material from the prospective study consisted of cDNA or gDNA derived from T cells, B-cell-depleted T cells, or PBMCs. Subjects who had been exposed to COVID-19, were actively infected with it, or had recovered from it provided the deeply sampled blood TCRbeta repertoires that made up the dataset. The repertoires were released in a freely available public database intended as a resource for research on the immune response to SARS-CoV-2. Samples came from the ongoing ImmuneRACE study (first 160 participants) plus 1,254 subjects from 6 global collaborators. A de-identified subject ID, COVID-19 status, age in years and sex were almost always included in the sample metadata. Where available, HLA class I and class II types were taken from metadata supplied by the sample provider and were not determined by assay-based typing. Beyond this particular receptor, the publication reports: The quantity of clinical and demographic metadata differed by source and by participant and was supplied without curation.

TCRbeta CDR3 regions were amplified from genomic DNA by means of the immunoSEQ Assay, a bias-controlled multiplex PCR. Regarding the original processing steps: Nucleated cell counts per sample were estimated from amplification of reference gene primers within the assay. Sequence reads were collapsed and filtered to measure the absolute abundance of every unique TCRbeta CDR3 rearrangement. For each sample, productive Simpson clonality was calculated by taking the square root of Simpson's diversity index across productive rearrangements. Entries here come from immuneACCESS through TCRdb and include only in-frame sequences with V and J called. Some clones fail to appear in such tables; in the studies checked, an unresolved V gene covers under half of the shortfall, and the cause of the remainder is unknown. Clone size and V and J calls were adopted from that table, with D and trimming inferred from the DNA. In all, the sample holds roughly 120,000 clones, and 75% to 85% of those were seen once. The leading ten clones occupy approximately 15% of the sample.

The chain is made from TRBV4-2 and TRBJ2-3, with TRBD2 as a weak D call on 6 bases. The TCR comes from a woman aged 55-75 years with acute or convalescent COVID-19. Sequencing input: peripheral blood. The encoded CDR3 is CASSQTGVATDTQYF. In nucleotide form, the sequence is TGTGCCAGCAGCCAGACGGGGGTTGCCACAGATACGCAGTATTTT.